The rows below give T cell receptor beta chains drawn from one sample of a study of blood T cell repertoires in COVID-19. Method: immunoSEQ multiplex PCR; TCRdb's copy keeps in-frame clones and lacks some. The table includes tens of thousands of clones, about 63% detected once. The sample taken for sequencing was peripheral blood. The source of these receptors is a woman aged 70-85 years with acute or convalescent COVID-19. Each CDR3 is given with its conserved first and last residue. Each record gives: J gene, clone size, D gene, V gene, CDR3 protein, CDR3 DNA. A D gene is named only where the DNA matches it firmly. Clone size is not always given. Where it is, it says once, few, many or a class for expanded clones.

j_gene: TRBJ1-6
abundance: -
d_gene: TRBD1
v_gene: TRBV10-2
CDR3aa: CASSDQGTGQNSPLHF
CDR3nt: TGCGCCAGCAGTGACCAGGGGACAGGGCAGAATTCACCCCTCCACTTT

j_gene: TRBJ1-6
abundance: -
d_gene: TRBD1
v_gene: TRBV7-3
CDR3aa: CASSSSGTGNSPLHF
CDR3nt: TGTGCCAGCAGCTCCTCCGGGACAGGGAATTCACCCCTCCACTTT

j_gene: TRBJ1-1
abundance: -
d_gene: -
v_gene: TRBV27
CDR3aa: CASSLTQGVGGSTEAFF
CDR3nt: TGTGCCAGCAGTTTGACCCAGGGAGTCGGGGGATCTACTGAAGCTTTCTTT

j_gene: TRBJ1-2
abundance: -
d_gene: TRBD1
v_gene: TRBV7-8
CDR3aa: CASSLRDSSDHGYTF
CDR3nt: TGTGCCAGCAGCTTGAGGGACAGCTCCGATCATGGCTACACCTTC

j_gene: TRBJ2-5
abundance: few
d_gene: TRBD2
v_gene: TRBV2
CDR3aa: CASSPAGETQYF
CDR3nt: TGTGCCAGCAGTCCAGCGGGGGAGACCCAGTACTTC

j_gene: TRBJ2-3
abundance: -
d_gene: -
v_gene: TRBV14
CDR3aa: CASSQGPAQYF
CDR3nt: TGTGCCAGCAGCCAAGGCCCGGCGCAGTATTTT

j_gene: TRBJ2-5
abundance: -
d_gene: -
v_gene: TRBV25-1
CDR3aa: CASSENNRGGDTQYF
CDR3nt: TGTGCCAGCAGTGAAAATAATAGGGGGGGGGACACCCAGTACTTC

j_gene: TRBJ1-3
abundance: few
d_gene: -
v_gene: TRBV5-1
CDR3aa: CASSLSPEASGNTIYF
CDR3nt: TGCGCCAGCAGCTTGTCCCCCGAAGCCTCTGGAAACACCATATATTTT

j_gene: TRBJ1-2
abundance: -
d_gene: -
v_gene: TRBV25-1
CDR3aa: CASSPPWGHNYGYTF
CDR3nt: TGTGCCAGCAGTCCCCCCTGGGGCCATAACTATGGCTACACCTTC

j_gene: TRBJ1-2
abundance: -
d_gene: -
v_gene: TRBV7-9
CDR3aa: CASSLSNGYTF
CDR3nt: TGTGCCAGCAGCTTATCTAATGGCTACACCTTC

j_gene: TRBJ2-5
abundance: -
d_gene: TRBD2
v_gene: TRBV5-1
CDR3aa: CASSLTRLAGEETQYF
CDR3nt: TGCGCCAGCAGCTTGACCCGACTAGCGGGGGAAGAGACCCAGTACTTC

j_gene: TRBJ1-1
abundance: -
d_gene: TRBD1
v_gene: TRBV6-6
CDR3aa: CASTDRADTEAFF
CDR3nt: TGTGCCAGCACCGACAGGGCCGACACTGAAGCTTTCTTT

j_gene: TRBJ1-3
abundance: -
d_gene: -
v_gene: TRBV21-1
CDR3aa: CASSKGRTGGTISGNTIYF
CDR3nt: TGTGCCAGCAGCAAAGGGCGGACAGGGGGGACGATTTCTGGAAACACCATATATTTT

j_gene: TRBJ2-1
abundance: -
d_gene: TRBD2
v_gene: TRBV9
CDR3aa: CASSVGGAGGYEQFF
CDR3nt: TGTGCCAGCAGCGTAGGTGGGGCGGGGGGTTATGAGCAGTTCTTC

j_gene: TRBJ1-6
abundance: -
d_gene: TRBD1
v_gene: TRBV4-1
CDR3aa: CASGDRGQSSYNSPLHF
CDR3nt: TGCGCCAGCGGGGACAGGGGCCAGAGCTCCTATAATTCACCCCTCCACTTT

j_gene: TRBJ1-6
abundance: -
d_gene: TRBD1
v_gene: TRBV7-2
CDR3aa: CASSSNRGNSPLHF
CDR3nt: TGTGCCAGCAGCTCAAACAGGGGTAATTCACCCCTCCACTTT

j_gene: TRBJ1-1
abundance: -
d_gene: -
v_gene: TRBV10-3
CDR3aa: CAISDERRAFF
CDR3nt: TGTGCCATCAGTGACGAACGGCGGGCTTTCTTT

j_gene: TRBJ2-3
abundance: -
d_gene: -
v_gene: TRBV7-4
CDR3aa: CASTIVRGLGTDTQYF
CDR3nt: TGTGCCAGCACCATAGTACGTGGACTGGGCACAGATACGCAGTATTTT